These T cell receptor beta chains were read from a single sample in a study of T cell responses to AZD1222 COVID-19 vaccine. TCRdb keeps only in-frame clones here, not all; method: immunoSEQ multiplex PCR. The table includes 150,000 to 160,000 clones, 90% detected once. This material consisted of peripheral blood, taken on day 0 of AZD1222 vaccination. The receptors were gathered from an adult in good health. Each CDR3 is given with its conserved first and last residue. The order of the fields is J gene, V gene, D gene, clone size, CDR3 DNA, CDR3 protein. D genes are given only for firm matches. Clone size, where shown, is once, few, many, or a class for clones that have expanded.

TRBJ1-5	TRBV28	-	-	TGTGCCAGCAGTTTAACAGGTTATCAGCCCCAGCATTTT	CASSLTGYQPQHF
TRBJ2-2	TRBV2	-	-	TGTGCCAGCAGTCGTTACGGGACCCTGGACGGGGAGCTGTTTTTT	CASSRYGTLDGELFF
TRBJ1-1	TRBV21-1	-	-	TGTGCCAGCAGTGATCCGGACAGGGGTCCGAACACTGAAGCTTTCTTT	CASSDPDRGPNTEAFF
TRBJ1-1	TRBV19	TRBD1	-	TGTGCCAGTAGTATCACGACAGGGGGCCCGAACACTGAAGCTTTCTTT	CASSITTGGPNTEAFF
TRBJ1-6	TRBV27	-	-	TGTGCCAGCAGGACAGAGACGAATTCACCCCTCCACTTT	CASRTETNSPLHF
TRBJ1-2	TRBV10-3	TRBD1	-	TGTGCCATCAGTGAGTCGATTTTATCCCCGACAGGGGGATATGGCTACACCTTC	CAISESILSPTGGYGYTF
TRBJ2-7	TRBV6-2/TRBV6-3	-	-	TGTGCCAGCAGTAGCCGGCGGGGTCCGTCCGAGCAGTACTTC	CASSSRRGPSEQYF
TRBJ2-2	TRBV11-3	-	-	TGTGCCAGCAGCCCCGCCTTAGGGGGCGGGGAGCTGTTTTTT	CASSPALGGGELFF
TRBJ2-1	TRBV4-2	-	-	TGTGCCAGCAGCCAAGTCCGGGACCCCAATTACAATGAGCAGTTCTTC	CASSQVRDPNYNEQFF
TRBJ2-2	TRBV7-9	TRBD2	-	TGTGCCAGCAGCTCGACCAGCGGGAGGTGGAACGGGGAGCTGTTTTTT	CASSSTSGRWNGELFF
TRBJ2-2	TRBV25-1	-	-	TGTGCCAGCAGTGAATTTGTGTCAGGGGAGAAAACCGGGGAGCTGTTTTTT	CASSEFVSGEKTGELFF
TRBJ2-3	TRBV2	-	-	TGTGCCAGCAGTGGGGACACCCTCTGGGGAGATGGGGAAGATACGCAGTATTTT	CASSGDTLWGDGEDTQYF
TRBJ1-1	TRBV7-8	-	-	TGTGCCAGCAGCTTAAGTATTGGTGGCATGAACACTGAAGCTTTCTTT	CASSLSIGGMNTEAFF
TRBJ2-1	TRBV4-1	TRBD2	-	TGCGCCAGCAGCCGAGGCGTAGCGGGAGAATGGAATGAGCAGTTCTTC	CASSRGVAGEWNEQFF
TRBJ2-6	TRBV6-5	-	-	TGTGCCAGCAAAGCGCTCTACTCTGGGGCCAACGTCCTGACTTTC	CASKALYSGANVLTF
TRBJ2-7	TRBV5-4	TRBD2	-	TGTGCCAGCAGCTCCCAGCGGGGTTCCTACGAGCAGTACTTC	CASSSQRGSYEQYF
TRBJ1-6	TRBV18	TRBD1	-	TGTGCCAGCTCACCGACCGGGACAGGGGGATCACCCCTCCACTTT	CASSPTGTGGSPLHF
TRBJ2-7	TRBV29-1	TRBD1	-	TGCAGCGTCGGACAGGGGTCAGCCTACGAGCAGTACTTC	CSVGQGSAYEQYF
TRBJ2-1	TRBV4-3	TRBD2	-	TGCGCCAGCAGCACCAGCAGGGCTCCTAGCGGACTGAGGTTCTTC	CASSTSRAPSGLRFF
TRBJ2-1	TRBV5-4	TRBD2	-	TGTGCCAGCAGCCGGGGAGTAGCGGGAATCAATGAGCAGTTCTTC	CASSRGVAGINEQFF
TRBJ2-1	TRBV29-1	-	-	TGCAGCGCCGGGCCTTTAACTGACAATGAGCAGTTCTTC	CSAGPLTDNEQFF
TRBJ2-6	TRBV18	-	-	TGTGCCAGCTCGCGGGACTTCCACTCTGGGGCCAACGTCCTGACTTTC	CASSRDFHSGANVLTF
TRBJ1-1	TRBV5-1	TRBD1	-	TGCGCCAGCAGCTGGGGGACAGACATGAACACTGAAGCTTTCTTT	CASSWGTDMNTEAFF
TRBJ1-5	TRBV3-1/TRBV3-2	-	-	TGTGCCAGCAGCCAAGACAGGGTCCAGCCCCAGCATTTT	CASSQDRVQPQHF
TRBJ2-5	TRBV2	-	-	TGTGCCAGCAGTGACATGGGACTCCCCGACTTC	CASSDMGLPDF
TRBJ2-7	TRBV19	-	-	TGTGCCAGTAGTATATGGGCGATAGGCAGCAGCTCCTACGAGCAGTACTTC	CASSIWAIGSSSYEQYF
TRBJ1-3	TRBV28	TRBD1	-	TGTGCCAGCAGTTTGCAAGGGACAGTCTCTGGAAACACCATATATTTT	CASSLQGTVSGNTIYF
TRBJ2-3	TRBV7-2	TRBD2	-	TGTGCCAGCAGCTTAGTTCTAGCGGGAGCTGCCCGCACAGATACGCAGTATTTT	CASSLVLAGAARTDTQYF
TRBJ1-5	TRBV7-9	TRBD1	-	TGTGCCAGCAGCTCGGACAGGGTTAATCAGCCCCAGCATTTT	CASSSDRVNQPQHF
TRBJ2-1	TRBV7-3	TRBD2	-	TGTGCCAGCAGCTTACTAGCGGTTACCTACAATGAGCAGTTCTTC	CASSLLAVTYNEQFF
TRBJ1-5	TRBV7-2	TRBD1	-	TGTGCCAGCAGCCATTGGGACAGGGGTGTAAATCAGCCCCAGCATTTT	CASSHWDRGVNQPQHF
TRBJ1-5	TRBV15	-	-	TGTGCCACCAGCAGAGATCGGTGGGGAGGTCAGCCCCAGCATTTT	CATSRDRWGGQPQHF
TRBJ2-1	TRBV28	-	once	TGTGCCAGCAGTTTATCCTCCTACAGGAACTCATACAATGAGCAGTTCTTC	CASSLSSYRNSYNEQFF
TRBJ2-1	TRBV7-2	TRBD2	-	TGTGCCAGCAGCTTAGCGCGGGGGGGTGATGAGCAGTTCTTC	CASSLARGGDEQFF
TRBJ1-1	TRBV7-9	-	-	TGTGCCATAATAGCCGGGCGTGGAATGAACACTGAAGCTTTCTTT	CAIIAGRGMNTEAFF
TRBJ1-1	TRBV28	-	-	TGTGCCAGCAGGGCTCCGTCCCCAAGGGGCACTGAAGCTTTCTTT	CASRAPSPRGTEAFF
TRBJ2-1	TRBV27	TRBD1	-	TGTGCCAGCAGTCTCCGACAGGGTAGGAACAATGAGCAGTTCTTC	CASSLRQGRNNEQFF
TRBJ1-1	TRBV6-1	-	-	TGTGCCAGCAGTGAAATCGGGAAAATGAACACTGAAGCTTTCTTT	CASSEIGKMNTEAFF